These T cell receptor beta chains were read from a single sample in a study of glioma-infiltrating T cells. TCRdb re-derived calls from the multiplex PCR reads in MiXCR, one entry per CDR3 protein. There are under 130,000 distinct CDR3 sequences in the sample; about 30% occur only once, and 40% to 45% lies in the top ten. The material sequenced was glioma tissue, nonneoplastic brain tissue, or PBMCs (not recorded which). Every receptor here comes from a human donor with low-grade glioma or glioblastoma, undergoing nonglioma brain surgery, or in good health (not recorded which). The CDR3 runs from the conserved cysteine through the conserved F or W. The order of the fields is D gene, clone size, J gene, CDR3 length, V gene, CDR3 DNA, CDR3 protein. D genes are given only for firm matches. Part of the rows lack a size; the others show once, few, many or a class for expanded clones.

TRBD1	NA	TRBJ1-2	14	TRBV5-6	TGTGCCAGCAGCTCGGGACAGGCTAACTATGGCTACACCTTC	CASSSGQANYGYTF
TRBD2	many	TRBJ2-5	16	TRBV15	TGTGCCACCAGCAGCTTACCCTTACTAGCGGAAGAGACCCAGTACTTC	CATSSLPLLAEETQYF
NA	few	TRBJ1-2	13	TRBV11-2	TGTGCCAGCAGCTCCGGGACACAATATGGCTACACCTTC	CASSSGTQYGYTF
NA	once	TRBJ1-2	14	TRBV7-2	TGTACCAGCAGCCTCAACCGGGCCATCTATGGCTACACCTTC	CTSSLNRAIYGYTF
NA	many	TRBJ1-3	17	TRBV4-1	TGCGCCAGCAGCCAAGTCGGTCGGGGCAGGGCTGGAAACACCATATATTTT	CASSQVGRGRAGNTIYF
TRBD2	NA	TRBJ2-5	15	TRBV20-1	TGCAGTGCTAGTAGGCTAGCGGGGGACCAAGAGACCCAGTACTTC	CSASRLAGDQETQYF
NA	NA	TRBJ2-1	13	TRBV28	TGTGCAACGAAGGGGGGGGGGCCTAGTGAGCAGTTCTTC	CATKGGGPSEQFF
TRBD2	NA	TRBJ2-4	18	TRBV20-1	TGCAGTGCTAGAGATGCTAGCGGGGGGGACCTAGCCAAAAACATTCAGTACTTC	CSARDASGGDLAKNIQYF
NA	NA	TRBJ2-2	16	TRBV24-1	TGTGCCACCAGTGATTTTGCGGGGAAGAATTCCGGGGAGCTGTTTTTT	CATSDFAGKNSGELFF
NA	NA	TRBJ1-1	14	TRBV12-2	TGTGCAAGTCGTTTCCGACCTGAGCCCACTGAAGCTTTCTTT	CASRFRPEPTEAFF
NA	many	TRBJ2-1	12	TRBV28	TGTGCCAGCAGTTTTAGGGAGGAAGAGCAGTTCTTC	CASSFREEEQFF
TRBD2	few	TRBJ2-7	20	TRBV4-2	TGTGCCAGCAGCCCGGGTAGCGGGGGGGTATCGGGGCTGACGTACTACGAGCAGTACTTC	CASSPGSGGVSGLTYYEQYF
NA	once	TRBJ2-7	14	TRBV20-1	TGCAGTGCTAATCGTCTGGGAACGACCTACGAGCAGTACTTC	CSANRLGTTYEQYF
NA	NA	TRBJ2-7	13	TRBV7-9	TGTGCCAGCAGCTTTGTAGGAGGGACCGAGCAGTACTTC	CASSFVGGTEQYF
NA	few	TRBJ1-4	15	TRBV7-9	TGTGCCAGCAACGGGGTCGGGGAGGGGCCCGGAAAACTGTTTTTT	CASNGVGEGPGKLFF
NA	NA	TRBJ1-6	15	TRBV2	TGTGCCAGCAGTGAAGCCGGGGGGAATTATTCACCCCTCCACTTT	CASSEAGGNYSPLHF
NA	NA	TRBJ2-1	16	TRBV7-3	TGTGCCAGCAGCTTAAGATCCCGGGGGCCGGACAATGGGCAGTTCTTC	CASSLRSRGPDNGQFF
TRBD1	NA	TRBJ2-7	14	TRBV11-1	TGTGCCAGCAGCTTCCGGGACAGGGACTACGAGCAGTACTTC	CASSFRDRDYEQYF
TRBD1	many	TRBJ1-2	13	TRBV28	TGTGCCAGCAGGACAAACAGGGGTAATGGCTACACCTTC	CASRTNRGNGYTF
TRBD2	NA	TRBJ2-5	15	TRBV3-1	TGTGCCAGCAGCCCAACCGGGACTATCAAAGAGACCCGGTACTTC	CASSPTGTIKETRYF
NA	few	TRBJ2-5	12	TRBV7-3	TGTGCCAGCAGCTTTATGGGAGAGACCCAGTACTTC	CASSFMGETQYF
TRBD2	NA	TRBJ2-7	15	TRBV7-2	TGTGCCAGCAGCGTGAATAGCGGGGGGGCCGGCGAGCGGTACTTC	CASSVNSGGAGERYF
NA	many	TRBJ1-4	15	TRBV28	TGTGCCAGCAGTACATCCGGGACACTGAATGAAAAACTGTTTTTT	CASSTSGTLNEKLFF
NA	NA	TRBJ1-5	15	TRBV19	TGTGCCAGTAGTCGCCAGTTTGTTAACAATCAGCCCCAGCATTTT	CASSRQFVNNQPQHF
NA	few	TRBJ2-7	16	TRBV3-1	TGTGCCAGCAGCCAAGTCTTAGGACGTTGCTCCTACGAGCAGTACTTC	CASSQVLGRCSYEQYF
TRBD1	NA	TRBJ2-7	16	TRBV20-1	TGCAGTGCCAGACCTAATGGGGACAGTGCCTACAATGAGCAGTACTTC	CSARPNGDSAYNEQYF
NA	NA	TRBJ2-5	13	TRBV3-1	TGTGCCAGCAGTTCAAGGGATCGGGAGACCCAGTACTTC	CASSSRDRETQYF
TRBD2	few	TRBJ2-3	13	TRBV7-3	TGTGCCAGCAGCTCCCGCGGGGGGGATACGCAGTATTTT	CASSSRGGDTQYF
TRBD2	many	TRBJ2-5	16	TRBV11-2	TGTGCCAGCAGCCTCCGACTAGCGGGGCGACAAGAGACCCAGTACTTC	CASSLRLAGRQETQYF
NA	few	TRBJ1-5	15	TRBV2	TGTGCCAGCAGTGAAGGATTAGGGATAAATCAGCCCCAGCATTTT	CASSEGLGINQPQHF
TRBD1	many	TRBJ1-1	11	TRBV25-1	TGTGCCAGCGCGACAGGGCCTGAAGCTTTCTTT	CASATGPEAFF
NA	NA	TRBJ1-1	12	TRBV19	TGTGCCAGCGACAGAAGGAACACTGAAGCTTTCTTT	CASDRRNTEAFF
NA	many	TRBJ1-5	14	TRBV20-1	TGCAGTGCTAGAACCCCAACGGGAAATCAGCCCCAGCATTTT	CSARTPTGNQPQHF
NA	few	TRBJ2-4	17	TRBV28	TGTGCCAGCAGTTTAGAGGGCGGATCATTAGCCAAAAACATTCAGTACTTC	CASSLEGGSLAKNIQYF
NA	many	TRBJ1-1	15	TRBV20-1	TGCAGTGCTAGAGATCTGCTGTTAGGGAACACTGAAGCTTTCTTT	CSARDLLLGNTEAFF
TRBD1	many	TRBJ1-1	15	TRBV27	TGTGCCAGCAGTTCGTCCCGGCAGGGGGCATCCGGAGCTTTCTTT	CASSSSRQGASGAFF
TRBD1	many	TRBJ2-3	13	TRBV24-1	TGTGCCACCAGTAGGACAGGGGTGGATACGCAGTATTTT	CATSRTGVDTQYF
NA	many	TRBJ1-3	15	TRBV4-3	TGCGCCAGCAGCCAAGACAGGAACCCTGGAAACACCATATATTTT	CASSQDRNPGNTIYF
NA	many	TRBJ1-1	13	TRBV20-1	TGCAGTCCCCGAGGGATTGGGTACACTGAAGCTTTCTTT	CSPRGIGYTEAFF
NA	many	TRBJ1-1	15	TRBV25-1	TGTGCCAGCAGGAAGGCCGGAAACATGAACACTGAAGCTTTCTTT	CASRKAGNMNTEAFF
NA	many	TRBJ2-5	13	TRBV24-1	TGTGCCACCAGTGGTTTGACGGGAGAGACCCAGTACTTC	CATSGLTGETQYF
TRBD1	NA	TRBJ2-1	14	TRBV6-1	TGTGCCAGCGCAGGGGGCGGGTCCTACAATGAGCAGTTCTTC	CASAGGGSYNEQFF
NA	many	TRBJ2-7	12	TRBV7-2	TGTGCCAGCAGCTTCCCTTCCTACGAGCAGTACTTC	CASSFPSYEQYF
NA	many	TRBJ1-1	12	TRBV7-8	TGTGCCAGCAGCAATCGGAACACTGAAGCTTTCTTT	CASSNRNTEAFF
NA	NA	TRBJ2-3	12	TRBV6-6	TGTGCCAGCAGCCCGGAAACAGATACGCAGTATTTT	CASSPETDTQYF
NA	many	TRBJ2-5	15	TRBV7-2	TGTGCCAGCAGCCTGGGGAACCGCCGGGGAGAGACCCAGTACTTC	CASSLGNRRGETQYF